This TCR beta chain stems from a study of blood T cell repertoires in COVID-19. Study-level background: The cDNA or gDNA used as material had been derived from T cells, B-cell-depleted T cells, or PBMCs.

This CDR3 has 14 residues. The germline V gene encodes CDR1 MDHEN and CDR2 SYDVKM. V was cut by 6 bases and J by 4 bases, with 15 bases left in between. Generated by immunoSEQ multiplex PCR, the TCRdb table keeps only in-frame clones and is missing some. In the table there are about 59,000 clones, 90% to 95% of which are singletons. The TCR comes from a human donor in a cohort sampled during active COVID-19. The material sequenced was peripheral blood. The rearrangement uses TRBV28 and TRBJ1-1; D not certain. CDR3 DNA sequence: TGTGCCAGCAGCCCTCAGATAAGAGGCACTGAAGCTTTCTTT. Its translation: CASSPQIRGTEAFF.